This T cell receptor beta chain was captured by sequencing in a study of blood T cells in healthy people across ages. Study overall: Roughly one uniquely barcoded beta molecule per two T cells was captured.

A remark on this clonotype: Its antigen is currently unknown.

Findings of the study overall: Without sorted subsets, naive and antigen-experienced compartments could not be conclusively compared. Strong correlation linked observed beta diversity and percent naive T cells. Diversity of TCR beta per million T cells declined in a roughly linear way with age.

PCR was performed a second time for about 6 to 12 cycles using a sample-barcoded 5' primer and a J-beta primer mix. Using its own MiXCR run on the 5' RACE reads, TCRdb lists one record per CDR3 protein. The sample shows approximately 670,000 distinct CDR3 sequences, approximately 40% of them seen only once. The TCR sequence derives from a man aged 80 or over in good health. Sequenced sample: blood.

The CDR3 bases are TGTGCCAGCAGCTTCGGGGCGAGCAAGAATGGCTACACCTTC. Translation: CASSFGASKNGYTF. The chain is built from TRBV7-2 and TRBJ1-2, with D possibly matching TRBD1 (5 bases). Germline V gives CDR1 SGHTA, CDR2 FQGNSA. V was clipped by 3 bases and J by 6 bases, with 14 bases between them. CDR3 length equals 14 residues.